The entry below describes one TCR beta chain. Antigen unknown. The entry originates in a study of cytomegalovirus exposure and HLA in healthy donors. Turning to the study itself: Within the Caucasian-associated ancestry cluster were roughly 82% of the roughly 400 genotyped donors. General study results and limits: Among CMV-associated TCR beta chains, most appeared HLA-restricted in a later analysis.

The ends lost 0 bases at V and 3 bases at J; junction bases unmatched: 7. Germline CDR1 and CDR2: LGHNA and YNFKEQ. This CDR3 is built from 17 residues. 13 Jbeta primers and 60 Vbeta primers were used for the PCR. This table comes from immunoSEQ multiplex PCR, and its TCRdb copy is limited to in-frame clones, with some not included. The sample has about 43,000 clones, 70% to 80% seen once. Sequenced input: PBMCs. The rearrangement links TRBV4-2 to TRBJ2-1, with TRBD1 identical over 8 bases. This receptor was identified in a man aged 25 to 40 in good health and CMV-seronegative. In DNA, the CDR3 is TGTGCCAGCAGCCAAGATATGACAGGGGCGAGCTACAATGAGCAGTTCTTC. It specifies CASSQDMTGASYNEQFF.